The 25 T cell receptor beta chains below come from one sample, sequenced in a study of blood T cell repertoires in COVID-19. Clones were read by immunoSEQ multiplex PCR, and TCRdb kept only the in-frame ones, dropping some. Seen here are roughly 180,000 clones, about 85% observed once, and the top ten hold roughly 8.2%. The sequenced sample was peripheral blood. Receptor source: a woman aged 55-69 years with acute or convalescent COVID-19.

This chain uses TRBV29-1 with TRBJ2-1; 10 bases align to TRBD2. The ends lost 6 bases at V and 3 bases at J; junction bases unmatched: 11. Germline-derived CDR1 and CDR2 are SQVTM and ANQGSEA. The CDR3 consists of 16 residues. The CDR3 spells CSVPSASGSLYNEQFF. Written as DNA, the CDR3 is TGCAGCGTCCCCTCTGCTAGCGGGAGCCTCTACAATGAGCAGTTCTTC.

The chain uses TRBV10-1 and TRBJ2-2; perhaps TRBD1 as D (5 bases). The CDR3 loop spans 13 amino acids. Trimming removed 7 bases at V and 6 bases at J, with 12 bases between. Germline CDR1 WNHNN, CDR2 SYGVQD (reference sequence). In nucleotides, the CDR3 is TGCGCCAGCACCCACCGCAGGGCCGGGGAGCTGTTTTTT. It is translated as CASTHRRAGELFF.

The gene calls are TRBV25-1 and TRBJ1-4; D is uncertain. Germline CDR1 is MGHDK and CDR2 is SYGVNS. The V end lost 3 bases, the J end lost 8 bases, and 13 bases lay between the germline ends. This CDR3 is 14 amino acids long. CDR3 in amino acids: CASSDPRTLEKLFF. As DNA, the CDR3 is TGTGCCAGCAGTGACCCAAGGACTTTGGAAAAACTGTTTTTT.

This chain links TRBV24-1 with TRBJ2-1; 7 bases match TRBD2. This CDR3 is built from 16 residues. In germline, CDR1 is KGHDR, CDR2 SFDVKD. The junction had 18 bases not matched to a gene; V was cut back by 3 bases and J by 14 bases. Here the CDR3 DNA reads TGTGCCACCAGTGATGGGACGAGCGGGAATCTACGAGAGAAGTTCTTC. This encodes CATSDGTSGNLREKFF.

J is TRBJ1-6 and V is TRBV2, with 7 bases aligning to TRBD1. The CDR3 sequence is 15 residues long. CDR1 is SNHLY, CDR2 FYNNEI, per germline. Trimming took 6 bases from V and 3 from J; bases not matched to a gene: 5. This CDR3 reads CASRGAGGYNSPLHF. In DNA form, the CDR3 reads TGTGCCAGCAGGGGGGCAGGGGGCTATAATTCACCCCTCCACTTT.

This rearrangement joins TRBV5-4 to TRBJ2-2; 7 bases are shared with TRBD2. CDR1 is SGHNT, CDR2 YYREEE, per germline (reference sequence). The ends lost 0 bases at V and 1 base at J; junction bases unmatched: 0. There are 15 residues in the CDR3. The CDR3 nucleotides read TGTGCCAGCAGCTTGGCGGGAGGGAACACCGGGGAGCTGTTTTTT. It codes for CASSLAGGNTGELFF.

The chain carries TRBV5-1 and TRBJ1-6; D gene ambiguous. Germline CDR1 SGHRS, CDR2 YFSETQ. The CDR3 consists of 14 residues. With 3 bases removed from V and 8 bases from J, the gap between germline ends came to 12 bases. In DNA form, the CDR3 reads TGCGCCAGCAGCTCGCGGGGTTTTGATTCACCCCTCCACTTT. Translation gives CASSSRGFDSPLHF.

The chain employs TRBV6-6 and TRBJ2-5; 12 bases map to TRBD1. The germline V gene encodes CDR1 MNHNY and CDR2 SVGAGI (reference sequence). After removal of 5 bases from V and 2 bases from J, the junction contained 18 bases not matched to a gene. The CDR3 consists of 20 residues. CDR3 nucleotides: TGTGCCAGCAGTCGCCTGGGACCGGGACAGGGGGCGACCGCACAAGAGACCCAGTACTTC. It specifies CASSRLGPGQGATAQETQYF.

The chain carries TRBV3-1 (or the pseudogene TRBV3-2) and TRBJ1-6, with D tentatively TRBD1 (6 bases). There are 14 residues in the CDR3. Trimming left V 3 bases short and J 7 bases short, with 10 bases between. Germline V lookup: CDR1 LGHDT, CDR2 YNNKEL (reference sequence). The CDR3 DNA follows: TGTGCCAGCAGCCACGAACAGGGAAATTCACCCCTCCACTTT. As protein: CASSHEQGNSPLHF.

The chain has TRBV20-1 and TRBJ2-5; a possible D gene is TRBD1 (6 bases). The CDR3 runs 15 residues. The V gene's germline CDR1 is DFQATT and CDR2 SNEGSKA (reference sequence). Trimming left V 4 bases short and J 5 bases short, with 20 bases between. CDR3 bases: TGCAGTGCTAATGAAGGGGGTAGTCAATGGGAGACCCAGTACTTC. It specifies CSANEGGSQWETQYF.

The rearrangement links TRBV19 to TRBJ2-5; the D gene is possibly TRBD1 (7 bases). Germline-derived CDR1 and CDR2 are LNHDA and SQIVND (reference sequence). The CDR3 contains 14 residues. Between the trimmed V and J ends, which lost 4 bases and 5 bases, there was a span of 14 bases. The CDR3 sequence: CASSKGGQLETQYF. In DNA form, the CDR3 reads TGTGCCAGTAGTAAGGGGGGACAGTTGGAGACCCAGTACTTC.

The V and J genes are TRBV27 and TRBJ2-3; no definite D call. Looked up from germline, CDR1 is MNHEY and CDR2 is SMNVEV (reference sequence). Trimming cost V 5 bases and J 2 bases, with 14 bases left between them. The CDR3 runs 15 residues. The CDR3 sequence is CASSIGVQYTDTQYF. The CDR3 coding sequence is TGTGCCAGCAGTATCGGAGTGCAGTACACAGATACGCAGTATTTT.

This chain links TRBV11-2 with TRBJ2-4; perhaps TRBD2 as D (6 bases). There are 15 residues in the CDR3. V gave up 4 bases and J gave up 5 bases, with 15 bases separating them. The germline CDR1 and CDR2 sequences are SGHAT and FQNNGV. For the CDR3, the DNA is TGTGCCAGCAGCTCCAGAGGGACTTCGGAAAACATTCAGTACTTC. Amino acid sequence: CASSSRGTSENIQYF. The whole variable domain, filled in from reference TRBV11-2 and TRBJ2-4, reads EAGVAQSPRYKIIEKRQSVAFWCNPISGHATLYWYQQILGQGPKLLIQFQNNGVVDDSQLPKDRFSAERLKGVDSTLKIQPAKLEDSAVYLCASSSRGTSENIQYFGAGTRLSVL.

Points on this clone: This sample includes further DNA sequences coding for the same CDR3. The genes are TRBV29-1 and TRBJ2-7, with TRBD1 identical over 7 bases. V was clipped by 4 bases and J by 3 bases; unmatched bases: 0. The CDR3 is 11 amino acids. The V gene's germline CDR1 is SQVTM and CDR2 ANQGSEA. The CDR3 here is CSVGTGYEQYF. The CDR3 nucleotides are TGCAGCGTTGGGACAGGCTACGAGCAGTACTTC.

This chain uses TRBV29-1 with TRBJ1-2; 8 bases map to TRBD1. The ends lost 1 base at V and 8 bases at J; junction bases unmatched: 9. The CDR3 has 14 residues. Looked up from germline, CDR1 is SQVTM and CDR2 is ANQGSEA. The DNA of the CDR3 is TGCAGCGTTGAAGGTGGACAGGGTGAACTCGGCTACACCTTC. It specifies CSVEGGQGELGYTF.

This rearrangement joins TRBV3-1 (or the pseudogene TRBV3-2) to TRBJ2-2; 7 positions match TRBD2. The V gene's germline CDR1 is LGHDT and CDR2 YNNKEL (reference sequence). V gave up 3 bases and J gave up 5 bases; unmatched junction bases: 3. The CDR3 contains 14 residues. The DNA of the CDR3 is TGTGCCAGCAGCCAGGGGGGGTGGACCGGGGAGCTGTTTTTT. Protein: CASSQGGWTGELFF.

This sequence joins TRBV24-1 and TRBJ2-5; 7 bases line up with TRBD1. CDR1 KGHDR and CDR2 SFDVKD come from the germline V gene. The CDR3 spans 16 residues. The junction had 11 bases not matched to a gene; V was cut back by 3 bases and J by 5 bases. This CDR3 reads CATSDPTGESSETQYF. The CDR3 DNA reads TGTGCCACCAGTGATCCTACAGGGGAGTCCAGCGAGACCCAGTACTTC.

CDR3 nucleotide sequence: TGTGCCAGTAGTCATCAGGGACAGAGGAACACTGAAGCTTTCTTT. Encoded protein: CASSHQGQRNTEAFF. The genes are TRBV19 and TRBJ1-1; TRBD1 agrees at 7 bases. CDR1 and CDR2 from the germline V gene are LNHDA and SQIVND (reference sequence). V lost 5 bases, J lost 1 base, and 7 bases stayed unmatched. The CDR3 is 15 residues long.

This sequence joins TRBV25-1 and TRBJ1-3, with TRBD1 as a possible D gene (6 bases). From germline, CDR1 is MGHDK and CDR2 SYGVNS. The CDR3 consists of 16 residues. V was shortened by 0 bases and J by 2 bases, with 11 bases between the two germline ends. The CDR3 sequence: CASSEYPQGPGNTIYF. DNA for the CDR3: TGTGCCAGCAGTGAATATCCCCAGGGGCCTGGAAACACCATATATTTT. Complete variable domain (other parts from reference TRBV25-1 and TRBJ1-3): EADIYQTPRYLVIGTGKKITLECSQTMGHDKMYWYQQDPGMELHLIHYSYGVNSTEKGDLSSESTVSRIRTEHFPLTLESARPSHTSQYLCASSEYPQGPGNTIYFGEGSWLTVV.

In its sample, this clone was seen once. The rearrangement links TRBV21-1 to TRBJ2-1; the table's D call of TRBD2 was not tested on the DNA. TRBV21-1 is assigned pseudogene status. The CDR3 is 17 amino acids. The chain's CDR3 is CASSSRRRALFYNEQFF. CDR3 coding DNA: TGTGCCAGCAGCTCCCGGCGGCGGGCCCTCTTCTACAATGAGCAGTTCTTC.

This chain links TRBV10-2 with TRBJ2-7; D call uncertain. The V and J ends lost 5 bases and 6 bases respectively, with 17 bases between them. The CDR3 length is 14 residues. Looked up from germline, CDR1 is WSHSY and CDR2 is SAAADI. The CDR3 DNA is TGCGCCAGCAGTCCGACAAACCCGCCCGCCGAGCAGTACGTC. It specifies CASSPTNPPAEQYV.

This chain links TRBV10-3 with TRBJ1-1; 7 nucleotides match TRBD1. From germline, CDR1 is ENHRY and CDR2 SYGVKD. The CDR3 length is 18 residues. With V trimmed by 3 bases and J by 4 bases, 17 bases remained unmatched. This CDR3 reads CAISDELSRGLEGTEAFF. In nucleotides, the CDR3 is TGTGCCATCAGTGACGAGTTGTCGAGGGGGCTAGAGGGCACTGAAGCTTTCTTT.

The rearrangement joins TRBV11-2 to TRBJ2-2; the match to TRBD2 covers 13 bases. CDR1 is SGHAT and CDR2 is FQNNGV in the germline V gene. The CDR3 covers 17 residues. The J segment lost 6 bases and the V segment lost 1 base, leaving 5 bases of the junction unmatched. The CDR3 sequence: CASSLAWTSGSPGELFF. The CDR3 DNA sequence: TGTGCCAGCAGCTTAGCTTGGACTAGCGGGAGCCCCGGGGAGCTGTTTTTT.

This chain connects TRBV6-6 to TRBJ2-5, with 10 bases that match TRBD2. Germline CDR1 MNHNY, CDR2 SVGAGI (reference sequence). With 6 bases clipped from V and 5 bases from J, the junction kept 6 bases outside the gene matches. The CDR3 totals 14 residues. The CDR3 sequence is CASRSSGRAETQYF. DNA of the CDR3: TGTGCCAGCAGGTCTAGCGGGAGAGCGGAGACCCAGTACTTC.

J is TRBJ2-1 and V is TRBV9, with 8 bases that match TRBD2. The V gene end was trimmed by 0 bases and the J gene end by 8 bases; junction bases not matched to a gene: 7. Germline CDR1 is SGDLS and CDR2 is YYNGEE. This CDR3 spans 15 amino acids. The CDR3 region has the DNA TGTGCCAGCAGCGTAGAAGCGGGAGTGGACTATGAGCAGTTCTTC. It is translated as CASSVEAGVDYEQFF.